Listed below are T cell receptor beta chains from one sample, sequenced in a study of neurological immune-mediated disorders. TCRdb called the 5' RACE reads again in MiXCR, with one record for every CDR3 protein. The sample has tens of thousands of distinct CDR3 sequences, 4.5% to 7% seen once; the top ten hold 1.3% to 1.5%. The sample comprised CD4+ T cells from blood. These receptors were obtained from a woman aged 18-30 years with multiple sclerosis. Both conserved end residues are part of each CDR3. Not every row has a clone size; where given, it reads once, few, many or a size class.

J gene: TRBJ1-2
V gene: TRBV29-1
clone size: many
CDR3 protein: CSVDSRRGYGYTF

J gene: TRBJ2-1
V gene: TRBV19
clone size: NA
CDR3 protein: CASRLAGDDYNEQFF

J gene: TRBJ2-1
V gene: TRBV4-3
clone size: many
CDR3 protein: CASSQGRSSYNEQFF

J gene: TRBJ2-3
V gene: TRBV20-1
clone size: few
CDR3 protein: CSARGLAVTYTQYF

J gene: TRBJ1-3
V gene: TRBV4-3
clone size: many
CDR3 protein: CASSQGTFLSGNTIYF

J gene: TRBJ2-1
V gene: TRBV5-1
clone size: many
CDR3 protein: CASSSLGHEQFF

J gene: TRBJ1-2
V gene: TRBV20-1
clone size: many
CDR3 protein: CSARGIAGATYYGYTF

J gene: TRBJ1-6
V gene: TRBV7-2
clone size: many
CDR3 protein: CASSLGGGNRDLFHF

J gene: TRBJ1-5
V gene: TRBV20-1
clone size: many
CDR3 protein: CSLGGAQDQPQHF

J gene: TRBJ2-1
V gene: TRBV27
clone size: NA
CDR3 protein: CASSLQGSYNEQFF

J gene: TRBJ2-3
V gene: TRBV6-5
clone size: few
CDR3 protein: CASSPSIVIRGLKDTQYF

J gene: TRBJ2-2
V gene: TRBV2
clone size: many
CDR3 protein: CASSEFAGVGGELFF

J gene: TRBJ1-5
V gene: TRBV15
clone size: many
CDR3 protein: CATSRGGRDATGTQHF

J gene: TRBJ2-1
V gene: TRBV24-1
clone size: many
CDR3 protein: CATSKTKAGGSYNEQFF

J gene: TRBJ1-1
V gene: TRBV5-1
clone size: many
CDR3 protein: CASSLLGPMNTEAFF

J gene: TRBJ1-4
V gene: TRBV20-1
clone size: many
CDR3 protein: CSARDRRGIEKLFF

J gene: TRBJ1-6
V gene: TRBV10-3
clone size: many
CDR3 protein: CAISRDPNNSPLHF

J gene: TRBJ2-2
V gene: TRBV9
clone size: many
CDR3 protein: CASSAERGYAHTGELFF

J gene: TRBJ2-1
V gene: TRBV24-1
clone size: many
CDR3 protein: CATSDFTGGGREQFF

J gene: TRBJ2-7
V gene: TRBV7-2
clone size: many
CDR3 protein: CASSLRFGEQYF

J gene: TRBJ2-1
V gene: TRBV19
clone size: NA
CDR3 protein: CASSETGTSYNEQFF

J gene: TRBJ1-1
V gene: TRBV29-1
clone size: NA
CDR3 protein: CSVPTGGTNTEAFF

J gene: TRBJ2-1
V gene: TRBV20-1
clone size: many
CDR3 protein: CSARGYRRHYNEQFF

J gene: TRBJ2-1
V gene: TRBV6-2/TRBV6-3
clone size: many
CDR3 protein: CASSYEGAGGNEQFF

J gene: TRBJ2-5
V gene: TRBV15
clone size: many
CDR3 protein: CATSEGHKETQYF

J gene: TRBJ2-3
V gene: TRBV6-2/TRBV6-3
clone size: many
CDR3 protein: CASSYSGRARDTQYF

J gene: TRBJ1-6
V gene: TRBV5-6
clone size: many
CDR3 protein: CASSWRGQGAYSPLHF

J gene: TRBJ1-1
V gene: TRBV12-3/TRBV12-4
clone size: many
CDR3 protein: CASSLARYLRQGTNTEAFF

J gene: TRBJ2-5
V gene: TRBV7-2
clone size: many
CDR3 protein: CASSRDGGAQYF

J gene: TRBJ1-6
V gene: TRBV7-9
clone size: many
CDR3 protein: CASSLTPGRVSSYNSPLHF

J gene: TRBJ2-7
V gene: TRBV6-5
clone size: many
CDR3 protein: CASSSTGTSGSYEQYF

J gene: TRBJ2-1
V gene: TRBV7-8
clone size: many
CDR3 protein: CASSSRQGAPYNEQFF

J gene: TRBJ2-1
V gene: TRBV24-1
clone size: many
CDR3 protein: CATSDFGGGAYNEQFF

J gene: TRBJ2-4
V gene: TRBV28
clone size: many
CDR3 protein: CASGIGGAKNIQYF

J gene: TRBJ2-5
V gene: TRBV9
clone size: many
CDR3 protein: CASSVGLAGGQETQYF

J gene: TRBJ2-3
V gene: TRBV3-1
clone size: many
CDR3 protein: CASSHALVRSSTDTQYF

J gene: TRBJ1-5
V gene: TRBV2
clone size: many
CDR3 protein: CASSEMGTGGQPQHF

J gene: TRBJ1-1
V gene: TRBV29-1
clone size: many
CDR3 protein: CSVGTRGLREAFF

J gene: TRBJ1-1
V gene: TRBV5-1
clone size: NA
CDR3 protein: CASSQRRGTEAFF

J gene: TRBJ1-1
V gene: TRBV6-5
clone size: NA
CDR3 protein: CASSGRAPGEAEAFF

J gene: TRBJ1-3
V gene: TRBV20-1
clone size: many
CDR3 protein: CSASDRPWGVGSGNTIYF

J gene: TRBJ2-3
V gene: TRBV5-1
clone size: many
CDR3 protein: CASSLFGTDTDTQYF

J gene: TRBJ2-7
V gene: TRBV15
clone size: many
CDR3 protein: CATSRGAGGAYEQYF

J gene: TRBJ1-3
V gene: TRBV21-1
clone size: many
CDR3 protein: CASSSTGGAISGNTIYF

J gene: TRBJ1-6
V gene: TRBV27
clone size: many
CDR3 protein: CASSPGQRYNSPLHF

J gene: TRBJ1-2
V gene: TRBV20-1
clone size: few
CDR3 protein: CSARISSNYGYTF

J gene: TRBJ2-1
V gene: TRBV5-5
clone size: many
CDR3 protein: CASSFRDARLGEQFF

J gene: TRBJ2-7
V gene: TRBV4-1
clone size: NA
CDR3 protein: CASSQRTEAGELYEQYF

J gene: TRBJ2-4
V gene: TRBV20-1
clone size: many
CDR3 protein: CSARSRGAKNIQYF

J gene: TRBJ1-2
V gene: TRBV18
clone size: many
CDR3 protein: CASSPQGDYGYTF

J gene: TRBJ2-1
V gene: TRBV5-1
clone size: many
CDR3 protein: CASLLAGGSNEQFF

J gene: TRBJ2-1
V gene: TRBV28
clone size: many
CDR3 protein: CASSQGLAGAVFF

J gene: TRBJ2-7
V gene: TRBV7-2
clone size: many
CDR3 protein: CASSWTVTYEQYF

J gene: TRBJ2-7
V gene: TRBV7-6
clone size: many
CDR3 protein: CASSSQGGTYEQYF

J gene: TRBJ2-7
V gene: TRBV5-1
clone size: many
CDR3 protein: CASSSGQPFYEQYF

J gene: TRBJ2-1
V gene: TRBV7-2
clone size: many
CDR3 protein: CASSLVAGSYNEQFF